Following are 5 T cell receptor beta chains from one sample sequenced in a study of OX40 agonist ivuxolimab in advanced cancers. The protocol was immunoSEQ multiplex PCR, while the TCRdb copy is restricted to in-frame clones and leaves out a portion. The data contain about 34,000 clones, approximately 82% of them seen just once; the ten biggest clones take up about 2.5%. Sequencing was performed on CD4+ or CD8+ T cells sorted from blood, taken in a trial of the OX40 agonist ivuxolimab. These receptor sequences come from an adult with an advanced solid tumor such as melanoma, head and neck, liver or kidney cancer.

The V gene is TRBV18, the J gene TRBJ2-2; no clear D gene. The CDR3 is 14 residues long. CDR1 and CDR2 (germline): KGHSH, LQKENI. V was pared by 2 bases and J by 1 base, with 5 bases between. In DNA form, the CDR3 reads TGTGCCAGCTCACCAGGGCTGAACACCGGGGAGCTGTTTTTT. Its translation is CASSPGLNTGELFF.

The CDR3 DNA is TGCAGCGTTCGCGGGGGAAGCTCTGGGGCCAACGTCCTGACTTTC. Translated, it gives CSVRGGSSGANVLTF. The chain combines TRBV29-1 with TRBJ2-6; 7 nucleotides agree with TRBD2. Looked up from germline, CDR1 is SQVTM and CDR2 is ANQGSEA. V shed 5 bases, J shed 0 bases, and the junction held 4 bases outside the gene matches. This CDR3 comprises 15 residues.

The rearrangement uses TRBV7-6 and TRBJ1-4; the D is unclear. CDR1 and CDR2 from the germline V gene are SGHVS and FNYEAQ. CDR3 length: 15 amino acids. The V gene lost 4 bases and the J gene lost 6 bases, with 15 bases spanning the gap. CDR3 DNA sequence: TGTGCCAGCAGCTCTTCCTTATCTTGGGATGAAAAACTGTTTTTT. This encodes CASSSSLSWDEKLFF.

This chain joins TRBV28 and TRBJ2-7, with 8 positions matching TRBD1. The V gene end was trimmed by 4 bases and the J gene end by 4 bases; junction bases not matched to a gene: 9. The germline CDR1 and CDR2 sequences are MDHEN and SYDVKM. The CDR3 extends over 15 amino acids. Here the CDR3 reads CASSSPTGARYEQYF. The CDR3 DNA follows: TGTGCCAGCAGTTCCCCGACAGGGGCCCGTTACGAGCAGTACTTC.

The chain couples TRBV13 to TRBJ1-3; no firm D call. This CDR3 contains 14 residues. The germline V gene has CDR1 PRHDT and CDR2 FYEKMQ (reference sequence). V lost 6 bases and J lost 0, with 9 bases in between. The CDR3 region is CASSIALSGNTIYF. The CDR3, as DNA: TGTGCCAGCAGTATCGCCCTCTCTGGAAACACCATATATTTT.